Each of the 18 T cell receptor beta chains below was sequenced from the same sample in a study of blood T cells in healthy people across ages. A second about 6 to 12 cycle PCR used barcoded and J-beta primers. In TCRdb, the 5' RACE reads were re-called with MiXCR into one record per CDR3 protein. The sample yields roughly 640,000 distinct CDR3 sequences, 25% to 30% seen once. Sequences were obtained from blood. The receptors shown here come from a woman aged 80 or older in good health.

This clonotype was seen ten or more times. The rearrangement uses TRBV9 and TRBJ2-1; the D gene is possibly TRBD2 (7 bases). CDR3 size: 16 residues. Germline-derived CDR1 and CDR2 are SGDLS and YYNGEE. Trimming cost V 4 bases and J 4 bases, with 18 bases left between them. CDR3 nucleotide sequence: TGTGCCAGCAGCCTCCTGGGGGGGGGCCAGTACAATGAGCAGTTCTTC. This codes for CASSLLGGGQYNEQFF.

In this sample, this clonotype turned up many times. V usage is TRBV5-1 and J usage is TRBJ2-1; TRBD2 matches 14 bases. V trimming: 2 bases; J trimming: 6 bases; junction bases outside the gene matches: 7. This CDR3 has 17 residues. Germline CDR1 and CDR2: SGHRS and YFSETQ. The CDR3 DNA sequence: TGCGCCAGCAGCTTAACTGGGACTAGCGGGGGTGGCAATGAGCAGTTCTTC. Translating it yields CASSLTGTSGGGNEQFF.

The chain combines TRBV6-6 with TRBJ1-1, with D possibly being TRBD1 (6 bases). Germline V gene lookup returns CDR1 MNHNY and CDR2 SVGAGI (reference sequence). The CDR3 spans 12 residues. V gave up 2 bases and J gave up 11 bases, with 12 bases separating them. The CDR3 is CASSYEGGGAFF. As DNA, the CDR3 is TGTGCCAGCAGTTACGAGGGAGGGGGGGCTTTCTTT.

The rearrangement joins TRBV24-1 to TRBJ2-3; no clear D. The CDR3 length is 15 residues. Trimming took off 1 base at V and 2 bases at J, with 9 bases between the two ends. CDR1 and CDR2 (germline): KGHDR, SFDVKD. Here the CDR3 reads CATSDFEADTDTQYF. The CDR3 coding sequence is TGTGCCACCAGTGATTTCGAGGCAGACACAGATACGCAGTATTTT.

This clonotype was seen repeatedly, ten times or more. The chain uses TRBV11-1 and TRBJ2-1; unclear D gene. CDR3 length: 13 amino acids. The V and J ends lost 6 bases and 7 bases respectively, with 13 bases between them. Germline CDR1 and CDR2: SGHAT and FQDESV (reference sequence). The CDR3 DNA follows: TGTGCCAGCAGTTCTGAGCTAGAAAATGAGCAGTTCTTC. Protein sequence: CASSSELENEQFF.

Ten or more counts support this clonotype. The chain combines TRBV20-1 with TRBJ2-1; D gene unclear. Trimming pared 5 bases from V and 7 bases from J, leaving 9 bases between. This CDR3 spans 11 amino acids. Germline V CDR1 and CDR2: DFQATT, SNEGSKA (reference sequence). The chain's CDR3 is CSARILNEQFF. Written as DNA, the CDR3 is TGCAGTGCTCGCATATTGAATGAGCAGTTCTTC.

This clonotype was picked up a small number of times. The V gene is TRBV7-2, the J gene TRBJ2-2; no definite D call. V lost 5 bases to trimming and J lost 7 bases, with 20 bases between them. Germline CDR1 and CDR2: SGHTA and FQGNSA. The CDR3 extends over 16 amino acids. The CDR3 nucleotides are TGTGCCAGCAGCCAAAGGCCCAATCCTGCCGGCGGGGAGCTGTTTTTT. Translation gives CASSQRPNPAGGELFF.

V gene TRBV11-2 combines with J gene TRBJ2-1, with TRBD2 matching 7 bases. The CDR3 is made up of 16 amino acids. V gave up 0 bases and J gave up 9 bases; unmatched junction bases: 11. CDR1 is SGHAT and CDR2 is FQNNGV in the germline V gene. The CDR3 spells CASSLDGLKGEGEQFF. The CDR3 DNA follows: TGTGCCAGCAGCTTAGACGGACTAAAAGGGGAGGGTGAGCAGTTCTTC.

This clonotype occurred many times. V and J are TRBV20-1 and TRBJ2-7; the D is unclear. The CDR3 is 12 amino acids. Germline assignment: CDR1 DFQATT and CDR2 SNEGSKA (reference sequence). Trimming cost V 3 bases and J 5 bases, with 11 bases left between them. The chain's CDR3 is CSASGQTNEQYF. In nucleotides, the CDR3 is TGCAGTGCTAGTGGGCAGACAAACGAGCAGTACTTC.

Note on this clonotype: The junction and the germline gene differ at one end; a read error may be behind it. The chain's CDR3 is CGSSLLGAQYF. In DNA form, the CDR3 reads TGTGGCAGCAGTTTACTCGGGGCCCAGTACTTC. The V gene is TRBV27, the J gene TRBJ2-5; tentative D call: TRBD2 (5 bases). Germline V gene data show CDR1 as MNHEY and CDR2 as SMNVEV (reference sequence). This CDR3 spans 11 amino acids.

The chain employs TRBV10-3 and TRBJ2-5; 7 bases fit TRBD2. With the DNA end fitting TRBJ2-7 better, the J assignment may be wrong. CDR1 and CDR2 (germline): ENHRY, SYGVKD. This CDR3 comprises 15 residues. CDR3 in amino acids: CAISGKRDVPHEQYF. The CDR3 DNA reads TGTGCCATCAGTGGAAAGCGGGATGTCCCCCACGAGCAGTACTTC.

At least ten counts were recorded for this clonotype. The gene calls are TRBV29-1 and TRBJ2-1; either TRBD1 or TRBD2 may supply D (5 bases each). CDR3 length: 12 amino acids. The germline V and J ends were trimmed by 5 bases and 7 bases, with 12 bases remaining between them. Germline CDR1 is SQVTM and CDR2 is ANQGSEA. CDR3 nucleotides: TGCAGCGTTTCCAGGTGGGGGAATGAGCAGTTCTTC. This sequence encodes CSVSRWGNEQFF.

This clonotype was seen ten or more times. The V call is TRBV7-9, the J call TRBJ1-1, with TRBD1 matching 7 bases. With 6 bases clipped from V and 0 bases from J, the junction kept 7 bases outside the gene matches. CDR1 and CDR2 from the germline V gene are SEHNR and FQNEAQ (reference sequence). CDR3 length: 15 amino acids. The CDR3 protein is CASRRLTGMNTEAFF. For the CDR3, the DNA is TGTGCCAGCAGGAGGCTGACAGGGATGAACACTGAAGCTTTCTTT. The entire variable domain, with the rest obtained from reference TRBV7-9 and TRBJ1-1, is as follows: DTGVSQNPRHKITKRGQNVTFRCDPISEHNRLYWYRQTLGQGPEFLTYFQNEAQLEKSRLLSDRFSAERPKGSFSTLEIQRTEQGDSAMYLCASRRLTGMNTEAFFGQGTRLTVV.

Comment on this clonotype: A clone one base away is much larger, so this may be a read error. CDR3 sequence (DNA): TGTGCCAGCAGTTCGGGACTAGCGGTATACAATGAGCAGTACTTC. Protein product: CASSSGLAVYNEQYF. The rearrangement joins TRBV12-3 or TRBV12-4 to TRBJ2-1; the match to TRBD2 covers 11 bases. Judging by the DNA end, TRBJ2-7 fits better; the J call may be wrong. This CDR3 region has 15 residues.

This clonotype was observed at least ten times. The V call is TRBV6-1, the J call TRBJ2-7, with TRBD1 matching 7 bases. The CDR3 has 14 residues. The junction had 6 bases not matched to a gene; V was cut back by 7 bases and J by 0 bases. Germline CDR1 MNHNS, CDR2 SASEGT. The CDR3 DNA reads TGTGCCAGCAAGAGGGGACAGTCCTCCTACGAGCAGTACTTC. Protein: CASKRGQSSYEQYF.

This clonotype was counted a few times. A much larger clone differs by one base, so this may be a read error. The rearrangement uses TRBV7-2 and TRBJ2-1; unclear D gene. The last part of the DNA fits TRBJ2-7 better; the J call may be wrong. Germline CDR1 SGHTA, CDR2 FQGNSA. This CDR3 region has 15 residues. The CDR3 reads CASSLDPSSYNEQYF. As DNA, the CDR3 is TGTGCCAGCAGCCTCGACCCGAGCTCCTACAATGAGCAGTACTTC.

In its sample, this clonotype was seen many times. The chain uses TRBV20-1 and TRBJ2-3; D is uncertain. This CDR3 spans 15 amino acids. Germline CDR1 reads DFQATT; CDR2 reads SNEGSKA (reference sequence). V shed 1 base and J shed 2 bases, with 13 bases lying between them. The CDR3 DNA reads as TGCAGTGCTAGAGCAGCCAAGGCCTACACAGATACGCAGTATTTT. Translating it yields CSARAAKAYTDTQYF.

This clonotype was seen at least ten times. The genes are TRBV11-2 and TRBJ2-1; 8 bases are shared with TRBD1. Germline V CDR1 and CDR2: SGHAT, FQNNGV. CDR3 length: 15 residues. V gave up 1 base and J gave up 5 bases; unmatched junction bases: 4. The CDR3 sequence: CASSLGQGKDNEQFF. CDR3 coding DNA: TGTGCCAGCAGCTTAGGACAGGGGAAAGACAATGAGCAGTTCTTC.